Presented here are 7 T cell receptor beta chains from one specimen sequenced in a study of beta chain features in type 1 diabetes. Expressed TCRB transcripts were sequenced because the entire RNA isolate underwent reverse transcription. Profiled with immunoSEQ multiplex PCR; TCRdb holds only in-frame clones, not every one. The repertoire holds 300,000 to 450,000 clones, with 20% as singletons. The material sequenced was naive CD4+ T cells from blood. Source of these receptors: a woman aged 18 to 35 in good health.

This clone was seen a few times. The chain is built from TRBV2 and TRBJ2-2, with D tentatively TRBD2 (6 bases). The germline V gene encodes CDR1 SNHLY and CDR2 FYNNEI. The CDR3 is 14 residues long. The V end was cut by 6 bases, the J end by 5 bases, with 13 bases between. The CDR3 spells CASRRGDHTGELFF. CDR3 nucleotide sequence: TGTGCCAGCAGGCGCGGGGATCATACCGGGGAGCTGTTTTTT. The full variable domain, completed using reference TRBV2 and TRBJ2-2, is EPEVTQTPSHQVTQMGQEVILRCVPISNHLYFYWYRQILGQKVEFLVSFYNNEISEKSEIFDDQFSVERPDGSNFTLKIRSTKLEDSAMYFCASRRGDHTGELFFGEGSRLTVL.

This clone was observed a handful of times. The V and J genes are TRBV2 and TRBJ2-7; D may be TRBD1 (6 bases). From germline, CDR1 is SNHLY and CDR2 FYNNEI. This CDR3 spans 14 amino acids. Between the trimmed V and J ends, which lost 7 bases and 5 bases, there was a span of 18 bases. CDR3 DNA sequence: TGTGCCAGCAATTTCTGGGGGCTGGTCGACGAGCAGTACTTC. This sequence encodes CASNFWGLVDEQYF.

As for this clone: The sample has other DNA sequences that encode this CDR3 too. The V and J genes are TRBV2 and TRBJ2-3; 9 bases map to TRBD1. The V gene end was trimmed by 6 bases and the J gene end by 3 bases; junction bases not matched to a gene: 4. Germline CDR1 is SNHLY and CDR2 is FYNNEI. The length of the CDR3 is 14 residues. CDR3 sequence: CASSEQGATDTQYF. The CDR3 nucleotides read TGTGCCAGCAGCGAACAGGGGGCAACAGATACGCAGTATTTT.

The rearrangement uses TRBV9 and TRBJ1-1, with 12 bases aligning to TRBD1. Per germline, CDR1 SGDLS and CDR2 YYNGEE. The CDR3 has 15 residues. Trimming removed 3 bases from V and 3 bases from J; junction bases left unmatched: 3. The CDR3 region has the DNA TGTGCCAGCAGCGAGGGACAGGGGGCTTACACTGAAGCTTTCTTT. It encodes CASSEGQGAYTEAFF.

This clone was observed a few times. The gene calls are TRBV4-1 and TRBJ2-5, with 9 bases that match TRBD1. This CDR3 is built from 16 residues. Trimming at V came to 2 bases and at J to 0 bases, leaving 4 bases not matched to a gene. The germline V gene has CDR1 MGHRA and CDR2 YSYEKL. The CDR3 nucleotides are TGCGCCAGCAGCCAACGCACAGGGGGCTACCAAGAGACCCAGTACTTC. Protein: CASSQRTGGYQETQYF.

The chain recombines TRBV30 with TRBJ1-1; D perhaps matches TRBD1 (6 bases). The CDR3 length is 15 residues. Germline V lookup: CDR1 GTSNPN, CDR2 SVGIG (reference sequence). V was clipped by 2 bases and J by 3 bases, with 16 bases between them. CDR3 in DNA: TGTGCCTGGAGTCACCTCCGGGACATAGACACTGAAGCTTTCTTT. Protein: CAWSHLRDIDTEAFF.

V usage is TRBV11-2 and J usage is TRBJ2-7; 8 bases map to TRBD2. The CDR3 length is 17 residues. Germline V gene lookup returns CDR1 SGHAT and CDR2 FQNNGV. J lost 6 bases, V lost 8 bases, and 21 bases had no gene match. The CDR3 DNA reads TGTGCCAGCCAAACGGGAGGGGGGGCCGTCCGAGCGGGCGAGCAGTACTTC. Translation: CASQTGGGAVRAGEQYF. The whole variable domain, filled in from reference TRBV11-2 and TRBJ2-7, reads EAGVAQSPRYKIIEKRQSVAFWCNPISGHATLYWYQQILGQGPKLLIQFQNNGVVDDSQLPKDRFSAERLKGVDSTLKIQPAKLEDSAVYLCASQTGGGAVRAGEQYFGPGTRLTVT.